This T cell receptor beta chain was identified during a study of blood T cell repertoires in COVID-19. Measured with immunoSEQ multiplex PCR; TCRdb has only the in-frame clones, and not every one. The sample carries some 250,000 clones, approximately 90% recorded once. Each participant's cohort was designated according to participant-reported clinical history. Material for sequencing was PBMCs or T cells enriched from blood (not recorded which). The clonotype was recovered from a woman aged 40 to 55 with acute COVID-19.

CDR3 nucleotide sequence: TGTGCCAGCAGTAAACAGGGGGCCGCCTATGGCTACACCTTC. Translation gives CASSKQGAAYGYTF. V usage is TRBV6-2 or TRBV6-3 and J usage is TRBJ1-2, with 9 bases aligning to TRBD1. The ends lost 5 bases at V and 4 bases at J; junction bases unmatched: 5. The CDR3 is 14 amino acids. Looked up from germline, CDR1 is MNHEY and CDR2 is SVGEGT.